Following are 5 T cell receptor beta chains from one sample sequenced in a study of T cells in Graves' hyperthyroidism and ophthalmopathy. TCR beta CDR3 regions were amplified from RNA. The study used the HTBI primer set for a first-round RT-PCR of the TCR CDR3. TCRdb processed the multiplex PCR reads anew with MiXCR; each CDR3 protein has one entry. The table lists hundreds of thousands of distinct CDR3 sequences, 12% to 15% of them singletons. The sequenced sample consisted of blood. The receptors come from a woman in her late teens or twenties with Graves' hyperthyroidism.

The rearrangement links TRBV20-1 to TRBJ2-7; D unresolved. The CDR3 is made up of 11 amino acids. Germline assignment: CDR1 DFQATT and CDR2 SNEGSKA (reference sequence). The V and J ends lost 4 bases and 5 bases respectively, with 9 bases between them. In DNA, the CDR3 is TGCAGTGCTACGATGTGGGACGAGCAGTACTTC. As protein: CSATMWDEQYF.

This clonotype has ten or more counts. The V and J genes are TRBV28 and TRBJ1-5, with a possible D match to TRBD1 (6 bases). The CDR3 runs to 17 residues. The V end lost 4 bases, the J end lost 1 base, and 17 bases lay between the germline ends. Germline assignment: CDR1 MDHEN and CDR2 SYDVKM. CDR3 residues: CASSYLREGGSNQPQHF. CDR3 bases: TGTGCCAGCAGTTACCTTCGGGAAGGGGGGAGCAATCAGCCCCAGCATTTT.

The table lists this clonotype with a few counts. V usage is TRBV7-2 and J usage is TRBJ1-5; 8 bases align to TRBD1. CDR1 is SGHTA and CDR2 is FQGNSA in the germline V gene. The junction had 23 bases not matched to a gene; V was cut back by 5 bases and J by 8 bases. This CDR3 region has 19 residues. CDR3 sequence: CASSDPTGGPNGLGEPQHF. The CDR3 DNA is TGTGCCAGCAGCGACCCTACAGGGGGACCTAACGGGCTGGGTGAGCCCCAGCATTTT.

This rearrangement joins TRBV27 to TRBJ2-1, with 8 bases aligning to TRBD1. Germline trimming cut 7 bases from V and 7 bases from J; bases unmatched to any gene: 9. Per the germline V gene, CDR1 is MNHEY and CDR2 is SMNVEV (reference sequence). The CDR3 is made up of 14 amino acids. This chain's CDR3 is CASTIQGAGNEQFF. DNA of the CDR3: TGTGCCAGCACGATCCAGGGGGCCGGGAATGAGCAGTTCTTC.

This clonotype was seen repeatedly, ten times or more. The rearrangement joins TRBV6-1 to TRBJ1-1; 7 nucleotides agree with TRBD1. The ends lost 5 bases at V and 1 base at J; junction bases unmatched: 4. The CDR3 contains 14 residues. Per germline, CDR1 MNHNS and CDR2 SASEGT. Here the CDR3 reads CASSIGDRNTEAFF. The DNA of the CDR3 is TGTGCCAGCAGTATCGGGGACAGGAACACTGAAGCTTTCTTT.